The text below deals with one T cell receptor beta chain. The antigen remains undetermined. This entry comes from a study of T cell responses to AZD1222 COVID-19 vaccine. General study findings and limits: Most donors were white British, females outnumbered males, and clonal diversity was possibly underestimated. Scientists sampled the repertoires only once the peak T cell response had passed. Targeting of unmutated variant regions was reportedly seen in nearly half of spike-specific TCRs. Receipt of two AZD1222 doses was followed by a rise in Spike-specific TCR breadth and depth.

Here immunoSEQ multiplex PCR was the method, and the copy in TCRdb shows in-frame clones only, minus some. The repertoire includes roughly 50,000 clones, 65% to 80% of them detected once, and 6.6% sits in the top ten. The clonotype comes from an adult in good health. Specimen: peripheral blood, collected on day 0 of AZD1222 vaccination.

Here the CDR3 DNA reads TGCGCCAGCAGTGAAAGGCAGGGAGTCTTCCAAGAGACCCAGTACTTC. It encodes CASSERQGVFQETQYF. The chain recombines TRBV10-2 with TRBJ2-5; D is tentatively TRBD1 or TRBD2 (5 bases each). CDR1 is WSHSY and CDR2 is SAAADI in the germline V gene. With 3 bases removed from V and 1 base from J, the gap between germline ends came to 15 bases. The CDR3 consists of 16 residues.